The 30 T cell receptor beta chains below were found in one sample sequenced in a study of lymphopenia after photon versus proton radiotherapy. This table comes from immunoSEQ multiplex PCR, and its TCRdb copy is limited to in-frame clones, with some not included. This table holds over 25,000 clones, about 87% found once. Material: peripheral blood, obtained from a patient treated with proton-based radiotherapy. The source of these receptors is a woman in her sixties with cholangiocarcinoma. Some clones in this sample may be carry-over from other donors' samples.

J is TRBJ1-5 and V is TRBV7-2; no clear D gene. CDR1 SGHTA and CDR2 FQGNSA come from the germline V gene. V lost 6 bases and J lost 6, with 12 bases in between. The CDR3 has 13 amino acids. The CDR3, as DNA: TGTGCCAGCAGATCGACGCTGGGTCAGCCCCAGCATTTT. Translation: CASRSTLGQPQHF.

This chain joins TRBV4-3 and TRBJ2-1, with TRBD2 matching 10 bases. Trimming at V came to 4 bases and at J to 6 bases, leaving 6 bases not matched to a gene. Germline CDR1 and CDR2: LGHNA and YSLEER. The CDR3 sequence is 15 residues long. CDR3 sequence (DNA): TGCGCCAGCAGCCTATTTAGCGGGAGGAGCAATGAGCAGTTCTTC. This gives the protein CASSLFSGRSNEQFF.

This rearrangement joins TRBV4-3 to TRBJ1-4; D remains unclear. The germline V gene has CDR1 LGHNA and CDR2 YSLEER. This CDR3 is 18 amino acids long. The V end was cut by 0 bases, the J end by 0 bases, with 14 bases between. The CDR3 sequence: CASSQELVYSATNEKLFF. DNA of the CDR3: TGCGCCAGCAGCCAAGAATTGGTGTATAGTGCAACTAATGAAAAACTGTTTTTT.

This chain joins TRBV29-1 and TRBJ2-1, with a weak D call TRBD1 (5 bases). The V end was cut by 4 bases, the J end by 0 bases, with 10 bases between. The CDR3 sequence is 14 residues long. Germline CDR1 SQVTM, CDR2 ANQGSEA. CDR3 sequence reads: CSVVGAVSYNEQFF. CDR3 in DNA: TGCAGCGTTGTTGGGGCTGTCTCCTACAATGAGCAGTTCTTC.

The CDR3 DNA reads TGTGCCAGCATAGGGGGCCCTGCCTACGAGCAGTACTTC. It yields the protein CASIGGPAYEQYF. The J gene is TRBJ2-7, the V gene TRBV6-5; TRBD1 matches 7 bases. V was pared by 7 bases and J by 2 bases, with 5 bases of the junction left unmatched. CDR1 is MNHEY, CDR2 SVGAGI, per germline. This CDR3 contains 13 residues.

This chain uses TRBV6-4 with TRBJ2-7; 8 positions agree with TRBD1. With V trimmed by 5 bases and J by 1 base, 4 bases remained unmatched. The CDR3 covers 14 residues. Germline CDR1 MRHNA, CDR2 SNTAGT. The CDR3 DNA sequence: TGTGCCAGCAGTTACAACAGGGGGTCCTACGAGCAGTACTTC. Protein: CASSYNRGSYEQYF.

CDR3 loop: CATKTYSATNEKLFF. The DNA for the CDR3 is TGTGCCACCAAGACGTACAGTGCAACTAATGAAAAACTGTTTTTT. This chain uses TRBV19 with TRBJ1-4; D remains ambiguous. Looked up from germline, CDR1 is LNHDA and CDR2 is SQIVND (reference sequence). This CDR3 has 15 amino acids. Trimming took off 10 bases at V and 0 bases at J, with 15 bases between the two ends.

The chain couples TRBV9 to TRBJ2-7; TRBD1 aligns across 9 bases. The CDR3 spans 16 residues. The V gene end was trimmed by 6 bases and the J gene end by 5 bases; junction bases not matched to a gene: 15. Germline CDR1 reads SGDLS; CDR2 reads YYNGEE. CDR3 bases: TGTGCCAGCACCCTAGAACCGACAGGGGGAAGGGACGAGCAGTACTTC. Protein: CASTLEPTGGRDEQYF.

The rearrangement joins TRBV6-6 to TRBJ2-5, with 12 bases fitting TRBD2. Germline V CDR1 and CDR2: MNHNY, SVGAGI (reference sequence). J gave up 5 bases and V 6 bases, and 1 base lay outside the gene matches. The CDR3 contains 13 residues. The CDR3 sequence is CASSLAGGETQYF. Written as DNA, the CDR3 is TGTGCCAGCAGCCTAGCGGGAGGGGAGACCCAGTACTTC.

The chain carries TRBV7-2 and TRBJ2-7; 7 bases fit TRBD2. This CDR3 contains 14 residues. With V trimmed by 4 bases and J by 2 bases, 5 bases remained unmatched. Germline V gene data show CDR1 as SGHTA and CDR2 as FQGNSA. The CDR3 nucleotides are TGTGCCAGCAGCTCGTGGGGGGGGACCTACGAGCAGTACTTC. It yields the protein CASSSWGGTYEQYF.

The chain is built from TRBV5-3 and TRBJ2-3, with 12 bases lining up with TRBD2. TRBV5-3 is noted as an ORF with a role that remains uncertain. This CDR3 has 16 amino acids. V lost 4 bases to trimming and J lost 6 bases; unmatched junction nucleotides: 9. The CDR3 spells CARSPGTSGLSDTQYF. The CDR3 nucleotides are TGTGCCAGAAGCCCCGGGACTAGCGGGTTATCGGATACGCAGTATTTT.

In DNA, the CDR3 is TGCAGCGCCGGCCAGGGACAGGGGATTGAGGGCTACACCTTC. Protein: CSAGQGQGIEGYTF. The chain joins TRBV29-1 to TRBJ1-2, with TRBD1 matching over 10 bases. The J segment lost 8 bases and the V segment lost 7 bases, leaving 13 bases of the junction unmatched. CDR1 and CDR2 from the germline V gene are SQVTM and ANQGSEA. The CDR3 is 14 residues long.

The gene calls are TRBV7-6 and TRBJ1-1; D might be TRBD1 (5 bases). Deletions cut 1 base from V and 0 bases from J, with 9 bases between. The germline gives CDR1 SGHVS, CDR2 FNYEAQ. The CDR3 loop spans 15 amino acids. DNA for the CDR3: TGTGCCAGCAGCTTAGAAGGGGCAATGAACACTGAAGCTTTCTTT. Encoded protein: CASSLEGAMNTEAFF.

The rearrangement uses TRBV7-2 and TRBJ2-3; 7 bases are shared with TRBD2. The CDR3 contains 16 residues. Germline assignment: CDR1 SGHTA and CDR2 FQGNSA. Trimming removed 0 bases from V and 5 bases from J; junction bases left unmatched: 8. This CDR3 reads CASSLALILAKDTQYF. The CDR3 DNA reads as TGTGCCAGCAGCTTAGCGCTTATACTAGCGAAAGATACGCAGTATTTT. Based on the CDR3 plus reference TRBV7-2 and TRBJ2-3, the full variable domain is GAGVSQSPSNKVTEKGKDVELRCDPISGHTALYWYRQSLGQGLEFLIYFQGNSAPDKSGLPSDRFSAERTGGSVSTLTIQRTQQEDSAVYLCASSLALILAKDTQYFGPGTRLTVL.

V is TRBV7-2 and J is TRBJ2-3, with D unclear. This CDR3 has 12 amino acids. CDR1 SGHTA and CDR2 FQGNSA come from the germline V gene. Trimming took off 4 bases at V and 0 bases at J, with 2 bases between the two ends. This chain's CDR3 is CASSSSTDTQYF. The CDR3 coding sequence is TGTGCCAGCAGCTCCAGCACAGATACGCAGTATTTT.

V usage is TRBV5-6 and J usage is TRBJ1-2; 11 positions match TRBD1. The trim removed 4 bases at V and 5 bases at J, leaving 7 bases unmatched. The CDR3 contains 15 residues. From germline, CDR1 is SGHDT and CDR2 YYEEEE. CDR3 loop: CASSRGQGVFYGYTF. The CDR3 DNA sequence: TGTGCCAGCAGCCGGGGACAGGGGGTTTTTTATGGCTACACCTTC.

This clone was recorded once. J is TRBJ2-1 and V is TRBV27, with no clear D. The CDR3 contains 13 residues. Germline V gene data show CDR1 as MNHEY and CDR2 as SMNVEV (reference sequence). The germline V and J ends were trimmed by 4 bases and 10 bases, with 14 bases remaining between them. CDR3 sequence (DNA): TGTGCCAGCAGTTCAAACCCCCTAGGCGAGCAGTTCTTC. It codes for CASSSNPLGEQFF.

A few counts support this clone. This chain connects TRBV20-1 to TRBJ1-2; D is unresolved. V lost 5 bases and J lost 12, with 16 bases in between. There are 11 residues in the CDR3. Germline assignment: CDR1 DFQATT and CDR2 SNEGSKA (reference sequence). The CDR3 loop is CSASRPRGDTF. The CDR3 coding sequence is TGCAGTGCTTCACGACCCAGAGGCGACACCTTC.

The CDR3 loop is CASSLDPNQPQHF. DNA for the CDR3: TGTGCCAGCAGCTTAGATCCTAATCAGCCCCAGCATTTT. The J gene is TRBJ1-5, the V gene TRBV7-2; D uncertain. The CDR3 extends over 13 amino acids. The germline V and J ends were trimmed by 1 base and 4 bases, with 5 bases remaining between them. In germline, CDR1 is SGHTA, CDR2 FQGNSA.

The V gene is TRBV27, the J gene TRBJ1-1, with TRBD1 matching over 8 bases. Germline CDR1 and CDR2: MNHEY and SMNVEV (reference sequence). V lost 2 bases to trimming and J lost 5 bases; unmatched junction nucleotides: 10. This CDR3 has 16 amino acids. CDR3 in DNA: TGTGCCAGCAGTTTAGGACAGGGAGGACCGTGGACTGAAGCTTTCTTT. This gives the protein CASSLGQGGPWTEAFF.

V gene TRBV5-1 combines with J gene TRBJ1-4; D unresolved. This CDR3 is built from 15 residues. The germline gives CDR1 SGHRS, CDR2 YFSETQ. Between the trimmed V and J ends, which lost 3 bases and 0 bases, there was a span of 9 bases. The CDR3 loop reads CASSSGRSTNEKLFF. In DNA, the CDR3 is TGCGCCAGCAGCTCAGGACGGTCAACTAATGAAAAACTGTTTTTT.

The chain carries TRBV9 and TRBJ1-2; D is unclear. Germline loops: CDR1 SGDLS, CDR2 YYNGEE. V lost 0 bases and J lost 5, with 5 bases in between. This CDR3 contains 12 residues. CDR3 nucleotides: TGTGCCAGCAGCGTAGATAAATATGGCTACACCTTC. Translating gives CASSVDKYGYTF.

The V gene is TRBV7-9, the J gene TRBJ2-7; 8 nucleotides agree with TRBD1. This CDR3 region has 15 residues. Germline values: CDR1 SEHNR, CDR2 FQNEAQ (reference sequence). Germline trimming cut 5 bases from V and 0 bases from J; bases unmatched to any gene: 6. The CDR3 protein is CASSPPTGGSYEQYF. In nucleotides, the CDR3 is TGTGCCAGCAGCCCCCCAACAGGGGGCTCCTACGAGCAGTACTTC.

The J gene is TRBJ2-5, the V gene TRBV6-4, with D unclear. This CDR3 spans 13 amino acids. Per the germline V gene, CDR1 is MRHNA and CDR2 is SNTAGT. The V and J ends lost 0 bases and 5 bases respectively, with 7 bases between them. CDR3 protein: CASSDSPGETQYF. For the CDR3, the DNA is TGTGCCAGCAGTGACTCACCGGGTGAGACCCAGTACTTC.

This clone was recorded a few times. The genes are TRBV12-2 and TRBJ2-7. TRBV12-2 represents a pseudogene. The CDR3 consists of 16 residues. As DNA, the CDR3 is TGTGCAAGTCGTTTAAGGTTCTTTCTGTGGGACTACGAGCAGTACTTC. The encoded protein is CASRLRFFLWDYEQYF.

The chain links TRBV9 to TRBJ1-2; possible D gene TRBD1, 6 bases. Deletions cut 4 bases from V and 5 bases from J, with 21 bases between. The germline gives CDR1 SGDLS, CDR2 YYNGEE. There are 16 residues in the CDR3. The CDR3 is CASSKTGDRTEYGYTF. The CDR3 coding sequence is TGTGCCAGCAGCAAAACTGGGGATAGGACAGAATATGGCTACACCTTC.

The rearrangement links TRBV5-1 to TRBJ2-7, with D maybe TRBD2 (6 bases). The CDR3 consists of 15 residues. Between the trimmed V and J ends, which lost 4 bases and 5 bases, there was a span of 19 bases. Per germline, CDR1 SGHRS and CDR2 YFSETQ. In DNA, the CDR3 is TGCGCCAGCAGCCTGGCGGCGGGGAGGTACCACGAGCAGTACTTC. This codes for CASSLAAGRYHEQYF.

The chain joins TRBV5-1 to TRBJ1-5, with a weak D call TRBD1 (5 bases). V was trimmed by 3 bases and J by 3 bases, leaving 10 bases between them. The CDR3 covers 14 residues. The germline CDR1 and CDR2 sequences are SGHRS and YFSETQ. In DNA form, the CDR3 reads TGCGCCAGCAGCTGGGGGACCGACAATCAGCCCCAGCATTTT. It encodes CASSWGTDNQPQHF. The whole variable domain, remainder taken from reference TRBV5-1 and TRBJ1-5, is KAGVTQTPRYLIKTRGQQVTLSCSPISGHRSVSWYQQTPGQGLQFLFEYFSETQRNKGNFPGRFSGRQFSNSRSEMNVSTLELGDSALYLCASSWGTDNQPQHFGDGTRLSIL.

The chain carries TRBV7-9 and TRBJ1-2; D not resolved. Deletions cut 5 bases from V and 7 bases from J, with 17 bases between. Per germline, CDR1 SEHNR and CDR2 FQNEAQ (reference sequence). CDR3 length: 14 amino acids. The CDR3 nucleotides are TGTGCCAGCAGCCCCGGAGAGGGTAGCGGTGGCTACACCTTC. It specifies CASSPGEGSGGYTF. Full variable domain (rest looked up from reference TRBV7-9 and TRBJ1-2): DTGVSQNPRHKITKRGQNVTFRCDPISEHNRLYWYRQTLGQGPEFLTYFQNEAQLEKSRLLSDRFSAERPKGSFSTLEIQRTEQGDSAMYLCASSPGEGSGGYTFGSGTRLTVV.

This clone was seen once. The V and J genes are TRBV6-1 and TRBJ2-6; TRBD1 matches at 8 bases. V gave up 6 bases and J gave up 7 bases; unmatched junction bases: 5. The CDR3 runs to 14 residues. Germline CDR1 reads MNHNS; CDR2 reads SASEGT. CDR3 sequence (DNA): TGTGCCAGCAGCCTGACAGGGGTTGCCAACGTCCTGACTTTC. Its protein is CASSLTGVANVLTF.